The 5 T cell receptor beta chains below were found in one sample sequenced in a study of T-cell memory formation after mild COVID-19. TCRdb processed the 5' RACE reads anew with MiXCR; each CDR3 protein has one entry. Here the sample spans about 270,000 distinct CDR3 sequences, approximately 15% being singletons. Sequenced input: PBMCs or a T cell subset sorted from them (not recorded which). The receptors shown here come from a man aged 18 to 30 who had mild COVID-19 (a few samples of this study predate the infection). Cell type and time point are not known.

Points on this clonotype: A much larger clone sits a single nucleotide away, making a read error possible. The chain joins TRBV2 to TRBJ2-1; D uncertain. The CDR3 is made up of 12 amino acids. CDR1 SNHLY and CDR2 FYNNEI come from the germline V gene. As DNA, the CDR3 is TGTGCCAGCAGTGCCACCTACAATGAGCATTTCTTC. Its protein is CASSATYNEHFF.

The chain is built from TRBV6-2 or TRBV6-3 and TRBJ2-1, with TRBD2 identical over 10 bases. CDR3 length: 17 residues. V shed 4 bases, J shed 4 bases, and the junction held 10 bases outside the gene matches. Germline CDR1 is MNHEY and CDR2 is SVGEGT. CDR3 DNA sequence: TGTGCCAGCAGTTTTATTTTAGCGGGGGGCCTGTACAATGAGCAGTTCTTC. Residues: CASSFILAGGLYNEQFF.

This clonotype was observed a few times. The chain combines TRBV5-1 with TRBJ1-3; D uncertain. The germline V gene encodes CDR1 SGHRS and CDR2 YFSETQ. The V gene lost 0 bases and the J gene lost 0 bases, with 7 bases spanning the gap. This CDR3 has 15 residues. CDR3 residues: CASSLERLSGNTIYF. CDR3 nucleotide sequence: TGCGCCAGCAGCTTGGAACGGCTCTCTGGAAACACCATATATTTT.

The chain uses TRBV29-1 and TRBJ1-1; D is unresolved. This CDR3 is built from 10 residues. CDR1 is SQVTM, CDR2 ANQGSEA, per germline. Trimming removed 4 bases at V and 6 bases at J, with 6 bases between. The chain's CDR3 is CSVVWAEAFF. Here the CDR3 DNA reads TGCAGCGTTGTATGGGCTGAAGCTTTCTTT.

The chain employs TRBV4-3 and TRBJ2-1, with D maybe TRBD1 (6 bases). Per the germline V gene, CDR1 is LGHNA and CDR2 is YSLEER. Trimming cost V 0 bases and J 9 bases, with 18 bases left between them. The CDR3 is 16 amino acids. The chain's CDR3 is CASSQDEGTSGSEQFF. In DNA, the CDR3 is TGCGCCAGCAGCCAAGATGAAGGGACATCTGGAAGTGAGCAGTTCTTC.